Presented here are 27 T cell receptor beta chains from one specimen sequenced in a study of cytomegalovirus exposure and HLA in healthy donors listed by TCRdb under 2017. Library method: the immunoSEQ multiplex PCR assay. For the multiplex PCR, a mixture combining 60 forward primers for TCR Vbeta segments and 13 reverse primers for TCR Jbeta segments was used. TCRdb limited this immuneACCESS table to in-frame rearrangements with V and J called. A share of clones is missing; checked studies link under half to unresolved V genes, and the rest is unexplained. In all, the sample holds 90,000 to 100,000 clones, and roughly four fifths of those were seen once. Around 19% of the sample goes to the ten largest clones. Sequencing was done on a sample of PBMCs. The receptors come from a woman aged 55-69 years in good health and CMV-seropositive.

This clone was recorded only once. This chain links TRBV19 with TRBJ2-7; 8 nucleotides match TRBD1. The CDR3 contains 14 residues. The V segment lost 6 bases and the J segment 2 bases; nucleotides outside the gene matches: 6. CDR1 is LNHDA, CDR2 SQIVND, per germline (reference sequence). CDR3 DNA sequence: TGTGCCAGTAGCCCGGACAGGGCCCCCTACGAGCAGTACTTC. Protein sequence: CASSPDRAPYEQYF.

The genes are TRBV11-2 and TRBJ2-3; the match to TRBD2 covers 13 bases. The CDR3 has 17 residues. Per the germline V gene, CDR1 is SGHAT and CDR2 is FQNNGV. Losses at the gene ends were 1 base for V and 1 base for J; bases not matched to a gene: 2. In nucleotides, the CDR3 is TGTGCCAGCAGCTTAGTCGGGACTAGCGGGGGCACAGATACGCAGTATTTT. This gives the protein CASSLVGTSGGTDTQYF.

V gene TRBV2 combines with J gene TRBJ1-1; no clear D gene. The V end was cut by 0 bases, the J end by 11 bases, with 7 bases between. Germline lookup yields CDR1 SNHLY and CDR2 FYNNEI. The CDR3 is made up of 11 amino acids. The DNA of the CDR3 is TGTGCCAGCAGTGAAGCCGGTGAGGCTTTCTTT. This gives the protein CASSEAGEAFF. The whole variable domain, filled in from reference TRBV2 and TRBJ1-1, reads EPEVTQTPSHQVTQMGQEVILRCVPISNHLYFYWYRQILGQKVEFLVSFYNNEISEKSEIFDDQFSVERPDGSNFTLKIRSTKLEDSAMYFCASSEAGEAFFGQGTRLTVV.

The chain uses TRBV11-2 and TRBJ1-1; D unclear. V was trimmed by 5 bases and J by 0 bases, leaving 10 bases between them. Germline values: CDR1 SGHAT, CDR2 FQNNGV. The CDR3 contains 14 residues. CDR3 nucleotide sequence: TGTGCCAGCAGCCCAGGCCTCATGAACACTGAAGCTTTCTTT. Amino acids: CASSPGLMNTEAFF. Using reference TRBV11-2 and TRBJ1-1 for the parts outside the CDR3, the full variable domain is EAGVAQSPRYKIIEKRQSVAFWCNPISGHATLYWYQQILGQGPKLLIQFQNNGVVDDSQLPKDRFSAERLKGVDSTLKIQPAKLEDSAVYLCASSPGLMNTEAFFGQGTRLTVV.

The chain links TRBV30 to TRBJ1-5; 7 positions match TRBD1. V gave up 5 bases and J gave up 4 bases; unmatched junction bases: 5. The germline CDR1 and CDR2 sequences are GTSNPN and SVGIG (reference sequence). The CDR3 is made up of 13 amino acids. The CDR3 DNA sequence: TGTGCCTGGGCGGGACAGAAGAATCAGCCCCAGCATTTT. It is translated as CAWAGQKNQPQHF. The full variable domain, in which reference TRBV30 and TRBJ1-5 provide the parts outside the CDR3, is SQTIHQWPATLVQPVGSPLSLECTVEGTSNPNLYWYRQAAGRGLQLLFYSVGIGQISSEVPQNLSASRPQDRQFILSSKKLLLSDSGFYLCAWAGQKNQPQHFGDGTRLSIL.

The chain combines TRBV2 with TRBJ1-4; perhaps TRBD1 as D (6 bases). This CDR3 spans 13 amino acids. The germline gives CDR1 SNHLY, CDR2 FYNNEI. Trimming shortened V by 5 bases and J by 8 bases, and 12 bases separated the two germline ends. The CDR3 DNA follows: TGTGCCAGCAGTATGGAAACAGGGGAAAAACTGTTTTTT. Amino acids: CASSMETGEKLFF. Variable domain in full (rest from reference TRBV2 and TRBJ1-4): EPEVTQTPSHQVTQMGQEVILRCVPISNHLYFYWYRQILGQKVEFLVSFYNNEISEKSEIFDDQFSVERPDGSNFTLKIRSTKLEDSAMYFCASSMETGEKLFFGSGTQLSVL.

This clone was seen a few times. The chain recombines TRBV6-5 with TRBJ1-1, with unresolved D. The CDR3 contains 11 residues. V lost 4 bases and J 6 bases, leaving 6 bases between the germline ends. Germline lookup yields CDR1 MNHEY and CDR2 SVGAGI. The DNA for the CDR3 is TGTGCCAGCAGTTTTTCCTCTGAAGCTTTCTTT. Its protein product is CASSFSSEAFF.

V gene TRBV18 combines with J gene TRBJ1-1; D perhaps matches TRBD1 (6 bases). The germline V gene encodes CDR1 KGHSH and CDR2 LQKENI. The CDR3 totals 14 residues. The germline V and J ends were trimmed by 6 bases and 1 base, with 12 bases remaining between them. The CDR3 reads CASSSGVENTEAFF. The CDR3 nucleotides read TGTGCCAGCTCCTCAGGGGTGGAGAACACTGAAGCTTTCTTT.

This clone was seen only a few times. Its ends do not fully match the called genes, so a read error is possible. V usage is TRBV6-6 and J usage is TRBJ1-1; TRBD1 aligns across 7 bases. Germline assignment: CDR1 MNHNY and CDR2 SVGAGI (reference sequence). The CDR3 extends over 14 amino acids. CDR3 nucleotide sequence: TGTGCCAGCCTCTTCGACAGGGTGAAAACTGAAGCTTTCTTT. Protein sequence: CASLFDRVKTEAFF.

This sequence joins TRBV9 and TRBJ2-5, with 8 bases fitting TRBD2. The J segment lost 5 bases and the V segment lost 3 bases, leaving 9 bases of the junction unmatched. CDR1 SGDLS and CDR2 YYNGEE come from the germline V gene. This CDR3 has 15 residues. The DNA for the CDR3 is TGTGCCAGCAGCGCCTTAGCGGGATCGGGGGAGACCCAGTACTTC. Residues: CASSALAGSGETQYF. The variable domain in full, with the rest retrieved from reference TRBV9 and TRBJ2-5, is DSGVTQTPKHLITATGQRVTLRCSPRSGDLSVYWYQQSLDQGLQFLIQYYNGEERAKGNILERFSAQQFPDLHSELNLSSLELGDSALYFCASSALAGSGETQYFGPGTRLLVL.

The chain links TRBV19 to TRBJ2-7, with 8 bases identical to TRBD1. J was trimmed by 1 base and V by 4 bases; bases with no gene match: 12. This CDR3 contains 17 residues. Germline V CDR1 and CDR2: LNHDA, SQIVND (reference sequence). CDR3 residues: CASSRTRQGLWSYEQYF. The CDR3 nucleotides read TGTGCCAGTAGTAGGACCAGACAGGGGCTTTGGTCCTACGAGCAGTACTTC.

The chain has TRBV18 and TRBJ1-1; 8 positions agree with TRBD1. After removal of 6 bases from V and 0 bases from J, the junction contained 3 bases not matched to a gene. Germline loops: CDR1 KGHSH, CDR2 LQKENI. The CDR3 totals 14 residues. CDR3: CASSRQGLNTEAFF. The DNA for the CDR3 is TGTGCCAGCTCTCGACAGGGGCTGAACACTGAAGCTTTCTTT.

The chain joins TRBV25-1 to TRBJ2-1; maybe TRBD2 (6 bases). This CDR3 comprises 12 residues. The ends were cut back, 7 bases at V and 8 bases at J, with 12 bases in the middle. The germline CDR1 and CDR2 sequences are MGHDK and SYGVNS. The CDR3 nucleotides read TGTGCCAGCACCTCTTGGGGGGATGAGCAGTTCTTC. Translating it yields CASTSWGDEQFF.

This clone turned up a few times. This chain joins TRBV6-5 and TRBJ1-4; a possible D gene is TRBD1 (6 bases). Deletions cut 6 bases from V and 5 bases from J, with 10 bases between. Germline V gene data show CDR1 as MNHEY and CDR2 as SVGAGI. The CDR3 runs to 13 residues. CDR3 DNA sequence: TGTGCCAGCAGGAGGGACACAAATGAAAAACTGTTTTTT. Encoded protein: CASRRDTNEKLFF.

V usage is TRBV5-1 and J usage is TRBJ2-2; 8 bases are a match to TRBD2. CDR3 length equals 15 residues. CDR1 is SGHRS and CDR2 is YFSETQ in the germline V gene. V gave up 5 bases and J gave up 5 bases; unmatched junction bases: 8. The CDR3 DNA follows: TGCGCCAGCAGGCCTACTAGCGGATTAACCGGGGAGCTGTTTTTT. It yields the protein CASRPTSGLTGELFF.

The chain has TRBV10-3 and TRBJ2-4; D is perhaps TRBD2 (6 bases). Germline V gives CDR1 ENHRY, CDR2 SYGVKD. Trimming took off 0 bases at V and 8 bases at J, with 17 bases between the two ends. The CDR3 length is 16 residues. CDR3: CAISESRGRDGDIQYF. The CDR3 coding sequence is TGTGCCATCAGTGAGTCGCGGGGCAGGGATGGGGACATTCAGTACTTC.

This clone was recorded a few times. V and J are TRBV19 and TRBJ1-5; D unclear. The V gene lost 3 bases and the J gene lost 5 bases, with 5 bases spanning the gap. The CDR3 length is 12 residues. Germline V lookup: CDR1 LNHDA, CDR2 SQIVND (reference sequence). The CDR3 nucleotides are TGTGCCAGTAGTATTAATCATCAGCCCCAGCATTTT. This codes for CASSINHQPQHF.

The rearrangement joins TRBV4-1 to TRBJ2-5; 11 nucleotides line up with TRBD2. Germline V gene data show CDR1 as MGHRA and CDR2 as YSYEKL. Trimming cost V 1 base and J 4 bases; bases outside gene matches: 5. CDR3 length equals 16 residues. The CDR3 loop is CASSQVTSGSRETQYF. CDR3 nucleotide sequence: TGCGCCAGCAGCCAAGTTACTAGCGGGAGCAGAGAGACCCAGTACTTC.

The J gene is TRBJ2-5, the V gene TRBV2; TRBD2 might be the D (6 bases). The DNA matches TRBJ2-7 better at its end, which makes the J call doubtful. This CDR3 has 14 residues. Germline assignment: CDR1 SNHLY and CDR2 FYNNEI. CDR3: CASKIGGSGYEQYF. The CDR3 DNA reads TGTGCCAGCAAAATTGGGGGGAGTGGATACGAGCAGTACTTC.

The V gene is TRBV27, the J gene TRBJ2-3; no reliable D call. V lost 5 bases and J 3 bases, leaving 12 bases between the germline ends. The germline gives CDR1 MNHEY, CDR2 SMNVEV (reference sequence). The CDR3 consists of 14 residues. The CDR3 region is CASSPLEWTDTQYF. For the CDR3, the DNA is TGTGCCAGCAGTCCCCTAGAGTGGACAGATACGCAGTATTTT.

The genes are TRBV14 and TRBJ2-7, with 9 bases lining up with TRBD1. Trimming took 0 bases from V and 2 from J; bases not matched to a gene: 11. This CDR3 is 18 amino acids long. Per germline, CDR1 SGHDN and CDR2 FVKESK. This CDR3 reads CASSQEVGTGIPTYEQYF. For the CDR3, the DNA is TGTGCCAGCAGCCAAGAGGTTGGGACAGGGATACCCACCTACGAGCAGTACTTC.

CDR3 amino acids: CASSHDPGLAGEREYTQYF. DNA of the CDR3: TGCGCCAGCAGCCATGACCCGGGACTAGCGGGAGAACGGGAATATACGCAGTATTTT. This rearrangement joins TRBV4-1 to TRBJ2-3; 14 bases fit TRBD2. The CDR3 runs to 19 residues. The germline V gene encodes CDR1 MGHRA and CDR2 YSYEKL. The V gene end was trimmed by 3 bases and the J gene end by 7 bases; junction bases not matched to a gene: 15.

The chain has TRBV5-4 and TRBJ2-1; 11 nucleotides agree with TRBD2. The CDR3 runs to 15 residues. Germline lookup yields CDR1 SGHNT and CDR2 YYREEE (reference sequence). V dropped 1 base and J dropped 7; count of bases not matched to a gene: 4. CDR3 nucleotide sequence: TGTGCCAGCAGCTTGACTAGCGGGAGTTTTAATGAGCAGTTCTTC. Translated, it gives CASSLTSGSFNEQFF.

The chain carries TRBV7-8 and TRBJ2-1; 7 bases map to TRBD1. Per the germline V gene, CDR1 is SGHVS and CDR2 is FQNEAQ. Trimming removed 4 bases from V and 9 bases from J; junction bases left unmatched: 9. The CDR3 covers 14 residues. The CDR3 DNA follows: TGTGCCAGCAGCTCAATTCAACAGGGGATTGAGCAGTTCTTC. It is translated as CASSSIQQGIEQFF. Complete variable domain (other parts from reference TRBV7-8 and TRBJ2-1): GAGVSQSPRYKVAKRGQDVALRCDPISGHVSLFWYQQALGQGPEFLTYFQNEAQLDKSGLPSDRFFAERPEGSVSTLKIQRTQQEDSAVYLCASSSIQQGIEQFFGPGTRLTVL.

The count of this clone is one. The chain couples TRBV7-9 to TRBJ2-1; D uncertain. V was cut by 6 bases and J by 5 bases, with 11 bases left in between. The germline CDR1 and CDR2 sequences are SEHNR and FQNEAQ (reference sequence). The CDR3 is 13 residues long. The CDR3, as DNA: TGTGCCAGCAGACAACCGATTGACAATGAGCAGTTCTTC. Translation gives CASRQPIDNEQFF. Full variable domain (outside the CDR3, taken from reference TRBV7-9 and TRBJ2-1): DTGVSQNPRHKITKRGQNVTFRCDPISEHNRLYWYRQTLGQGPEFLTYFQNEAQLEKSRLLSDRFSAERPKGSFSTLEIQRTEQGDSAMYLCASRQPIDNEQFFGPGTRLTVL.

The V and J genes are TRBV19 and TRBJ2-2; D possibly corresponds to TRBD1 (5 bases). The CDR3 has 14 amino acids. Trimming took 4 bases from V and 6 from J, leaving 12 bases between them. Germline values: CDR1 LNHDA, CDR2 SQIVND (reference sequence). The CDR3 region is CASSKRGTAGELFF. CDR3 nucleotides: TGTGCCAGTAGTAAAAGGGGCACAGCCGGGGAGCTGTTTTTT.

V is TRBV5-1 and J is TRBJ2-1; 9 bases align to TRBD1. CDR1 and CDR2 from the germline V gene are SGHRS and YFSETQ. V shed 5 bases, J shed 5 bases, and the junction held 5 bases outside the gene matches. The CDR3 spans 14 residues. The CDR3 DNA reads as TGCGCCAGCAGGGGGACAGGGAACGACAATGAGCAGTTCTTC. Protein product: CASRGTGNDNEQFF.